The next 16 T cell receptor beta chains were all read from a single sample in a study of blood T cell repertoires in COVID-19. Method: immunoSEQ multiplex PCR; TCRdb's copy keeps in-frame clones and lacks some. Here the sample spans about 180,000 clones, roughly 84% being singletons. The sample was peripheral blood. The receptors shown here come from a woman between 35 and 50 years old with COVID-19, enrolled during active disease.

The chain recombines TRBV29-1 with TRBJ2-2; 11 bases line up with TRBD2. CDR1 SQVTM and CDR2 ANQGSEA come from the germline V gene. This CDR3 has 15 amino acids. V lost 7 bases, J lost 0 bases, and 4 bases stayed unmatched. The CDR3 protein is CSATSGAANTGELFF. In DNA form, the CDR3 reads TGCAGCGCGACTAGCGGGGCAGCGAACACCGGGGAGCTGTTTTTT.

This clone came up once. V is TRBV3-1 (or the pseudogene TRBV3-2) and J is TRBJ1-1, with D hard to call. Germline CDR1 LGHDT, CDR2 YNNKEL (reference sequence). This CDR3 has 12 residues. Trimming removed 10 bases at V and 4 bases at J, with 13 bases between. In nucleotides, the CDR3 is TGTGCCACCGGGCGCCGGGGCACTGAAGCTTTCTTT. The encoded protein is CATGRRGTEAFF.

The V and J genes are TRBV5-1 and TRBJ1-6; D is perhaps TRBD1 (6 bases). Germline CDR1 SGHRS, CDR2 YFSETQ. The CDR3 contains 13 residues. V lost 3 bases to trimming and J lost 6 bases, with 7 bases between them. CDR3 sequence reads: CASSSQGNSPLHF. The CDR3 coding sequence is TGCGCCAGCAGCTCACAGGGTAATTCACCCCTCCACTTT.

The chain combines TRBV11-2 with TRBJ1-1; tentative D call: TRBD1 (5 bases). Germline V gene data show CDR1 as SGHAT and CDR2 as FQNNGV. Between the trimmed V and J ends, which lost 1 base and 11 bases, there was a span of 11 bases. The CDR3 totals 12 residues. The CDR3 region has the DNA TGTGCCAGCAGCTTAGGACCTCCAGGGGCTTTCTTT. It encodes CASSLGPPGAFF.

V is TRBV7-8 and J is TRBJ1-3; D is unresolved. The CDR3 length is 15 residues. Trimming cost V 5 bases and J 0 bases, with 11 bases left between them. Germline lookup yields CDR1 SGHVS and CDR2 FQNEAQ. This CDR3 reads CASSPLRSSGNTIYF. The CDR3 DNA sequence: TGTGCCAGCAGCCCCTTACGGAGCTCTGGAAACACCATATATTTT.

The rearrangement links TRBV5-1 to TRBJ1-2; a possible D gene is TRBD1 (5 bases). Germline CDR1 is SGHRS and CDR2 is YFSETQ. The CDR3 covers 13 residues. Trimming removed 6 bases from V and 2 bases from J, with 11 bases in between. The chain's CDR3 is CASNPGSNYGYTF. DNA of the CDR3: TGCGCCAGCAACCCAGGGTCCAACTATGGCTACACCTTC. The full variable domain, with the rest looked up from reference TRBV5-1 and TRBJ1-2, is KAGVTQTPRYLIKTRGQQVTLSCSPISGHRSVSWYQQTPGQGLQFLFEYFSETQRNKGNFPGRFSGRQFSNSRSEMNVSTLELGDSALYLCASNPGSNYGYTFGSGTRLTVV.

This chain joins TRBV4-2 and TRBJ2-3, with a possible D match to TRBD2 (6 bases). The CDR3 is 15 amino acids. V lost 4 bases and J 2 bases, leaving 13 bases between the germline ends. Germline V gene sequence: CDR1 LGHNA, CDR2 YNFKEQ. The CDR3 nucleotides read TGTGCCAGCAGCCCTCGGGACTCCCACACAGATACGCAGTATTTT. Translated, it gives CASSPRDSHTDTQYF.

This sequence joins TRBV28 and TRBJ1-1, with D unclear. There are 14 residues in the CDR3. CDR1 MDHEN and CDR2 SYDVKM come from the germline V gene. Trimming took 3 bases from V and 1 from J, leaving 9 bases between them. The CDR3: CASSLRFPNTEAFF. In DNA, the CDR3 is TGTGCCAGCAGTTTGAGGTTCCCGAACACTGAAGCTTTCTTT.

J is TRBJ2-7 and V is TRBV18; 8 bases match TRBD1. CDR3 length equals 16 residues. Per the germline V gene, CDR1 is KGHSH and CDR2 is LQKENI. V gave up 3 bases and J gave up 0 bases; unmatched junction bases: 7. The CDR3 sequence is CASSPKDRVSSYEQYF. The CDR3 nucleotides read TGTGCCAGCTCACCCAAGGACAGGGTGAGCTCCTACGAGCAGTACTTC. Complete variable domain (other parts from reference TRBV18 and TRBJ2-7): NAGVMQNPRHLVRRRGQEARLRCSPMKGHSHVYWYRQLPEEGLKFMVYLQKENIIDESGMPKERFSAEFPKEGPSILRIQQVVRGDSAAYFCASSPKDRVSSYEQYFGPGTRLTVT.

The V and J genes are TRBV9 and TRBJ1-6; tentatively, D is TRBD1 (5 bases). The CDR3 totals 21 residues. The germline CDR1 and CDR2 sequences are SGDLS and YYNGEE. V lost 2 bases, J lost 7 bases, and 31 bases lay in between. The CDR3 DNA reads TGTGCCAGCAGCGTCGAGGGGAAAGGAGGGAGAGGCCGCCCAGGGAATTCACCCCTCCACTTT. This translates into CASSVEGKGGRGRPGNSPLHF.

This clone was counted once. The gene calls are TRBV11-3 and TRBJ1-1; unclear D gene. The CDR3 runs to 13 residues. Trimming took 5 bases from V and 1 from J, leaving 8 bases between them. CDR1 SGHNT and CDR2 YENEEA come from the germline V gene. The CDR3 DNA follows: TGTGCCAGCAGCCCTCAGTCGAACACTGAAGCTTTCTTT. It translates to CASSPQSNTEAFF.

Here the CDR3 reads CASSPRDKSGSYNSPLHF. In nucleotides, the CDR3 is TGTGCCAGCAGCCCCCGGGACAAAAGTGGATCCTATAATTCACCCCTCCACTTT. This chain links TRBV3-1 (or the pseudogene TRBV3-2) with TRBJ1-6; maybe TRBD1 (6 bases). CDR1 and CDR2 from the germline V gene are LGHDT and YNNKEL (reference sequence). This CDR3 comprises 18 residues. V lost 4 bases to trimming and J lost 1 base, with 17 bases between them.

The chain is built from TRBV6-1 and TRBJ2-5; TRBD2 aligns across 10 bases. Germline V gives CDR1 MNHNS, CDR2 SASEGT. The CDR3 is made up of 12 amino acids. Unmatched junction bases numbered 2, after V lost 8 bases and J lost 5 bases. Here the CDR3 reads CASLSGGETQYF. The CDR3 region has the DNA TGTGCCAGCCTTAGCGGGGGGGAGACCCAGTACTTC.

The V and J genes are TRBV19 and TRBJ1-4, with unresolved D. The CDR3 is made up of 12 amino acids. From germline, CDR1 is LNHDA and CDR2 SQIVND (reference sequence). Between the trimmed V and J ends, which lost 10 bases and 8 bases, there was a span of 14 bases. DNA of the CDR3: TGTGCCACTGCTACTGGAGGGGAAAAACTGTTTTTT. Translation gives CATATGGEKLFF. The full variable domain, its missing parts supplied by reference TRBV19 and TRBJ1-4, is DGGITQSPKYLFRKEGQNVTLSCEQNLNHDAMYWYRQDPGQGLRLIYYSQIVNDFQKGDIAEGYSVSREKKESFPLTVTSAQKNPTAFYLCATATGGEKLFFGSGTQLSVL.

V usage is TRBV5-1 and J usage is TRBJ2-7, with TRBD2 identical over 8 bases. The CDR3 length is 15 residues. Per the germline V gene, CDR1 is SGHRS and CDR2 is YFSETQ. Unmatched junction bases numbered 9, after V lost 3 bases and J lost 4 bases. For the CDR3, the DNA is TGCGCCAGCAGCTCTAACCCTCGGGAGGGGTACGAGCAGTACTTC. This sequence encodes CASSSNPREGYEQYF.

The chain has TRBV5-1 and TRBJ1-6; D remains unclear. This CDR3 has 16 amino acids. V was clipped by 1 base and J by 7 bases, with 15 bases between them. The germline V gene encodes CDR1 SGHRS and CDR2 YFSETQ. CDR3 coding DNA: TGCGCCAGCAGCTTGTCTCTGGGAGCACAGAATTCACCCCTCCACTTT. This codes for CASSLSLGAQNSPLHF.